This paragraph reports one T cell receptor beta chain. This entry comes from a study of T cell changes during pregnancy in multiple sclerosis. TCRdb's copy holds only in-frame clones and misses some; the assay was immunoSEQ multiplex PCR. The table has some 70,000 clones, 80% to 95% seen once. The CDR3 has 15 residues. In germline, CDR1 is SGHDT, CDR2 YYEEEE. V lost 7 bases and J lost 5, with 19 bases in between. Sample: peripheral blood, taken after pregnancy. V and J are TRBV5-6 and TRBJ2-1, with D perhaps matching TRBD1 (6 bases). This sequence was found in a female donor in good health, enrolled as a control in a pregnancy study. CDR3 sequence (DNA): TGTGCCAGCCAAGCCCCAGGGGTGGCTGACAATGAGCAGTTCTTC. This translates into CASQAPGVADNEQFF.